The sequence of this T cell receptor (beta chain) was determined in a study of neurological immune-mediated disorders. The cells used in sorted libraries, CD4+ or CD8+ T cells, numbered some 1 million. This clonotype is large within its sample. cDNA was made by 5'RACE with 10-nucleotide random UMIs. Every sequencing run generated in excess of 170 million TCR-beta sequences. These sequences covered 15-18 subjects. MiXCR, run by TCRdb on the 5' RACE reads, gives a single entry per CDR3 protein. The sample lists 35,000 to 40,000 distinct CDR3 sequences; around 10% were seen once. The CDR3 runs to 15 residues. V dropped 5 bases and J dropped 5 bases, with 19 bases sitting between them. CDR1 is DFQATT and CDR2 is SNEGSKA in the germline V gene (reference sequence).

The sample consisted of CD4+ T cells from blood. The receptor comes from a woman aged 25-40 years with HTLV-1-associated myelopathy (HAM/TSP). This sequence joins TRBV20-1 and TRBJ2-1; a possible D gene is TRBD1 (7 bases). CDR3: CSAGKGAEGDNEQFF. The CDR3 coding sequence is TGCAGTGCTGGAAAGGGGGCGGAGGGGGACAATGAGCAGTTCTTC.